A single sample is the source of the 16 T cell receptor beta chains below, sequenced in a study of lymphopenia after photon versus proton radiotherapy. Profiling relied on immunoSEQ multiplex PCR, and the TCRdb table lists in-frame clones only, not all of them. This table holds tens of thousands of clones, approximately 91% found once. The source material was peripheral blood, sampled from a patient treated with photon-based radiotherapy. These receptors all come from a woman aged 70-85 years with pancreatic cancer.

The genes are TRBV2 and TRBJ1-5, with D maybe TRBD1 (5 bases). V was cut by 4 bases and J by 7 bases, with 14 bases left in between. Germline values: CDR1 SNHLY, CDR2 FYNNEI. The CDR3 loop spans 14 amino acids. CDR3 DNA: TGTGCCAGCAGTGGTGAAGGGGCCGGGCAGCCCCAGCATTTT. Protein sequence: CASSGEGAGQPQHF.

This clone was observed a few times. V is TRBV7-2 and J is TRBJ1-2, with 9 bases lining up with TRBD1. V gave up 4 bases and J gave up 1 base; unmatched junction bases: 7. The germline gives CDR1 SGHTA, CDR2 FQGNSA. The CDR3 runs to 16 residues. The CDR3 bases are TGTGCCAGCAGCTCTGAGCCGGGACAGGGTAACTATGGCTACACCTTC. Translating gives CASSSEPGQGNYGYTF. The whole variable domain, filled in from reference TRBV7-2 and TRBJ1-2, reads GAGVSQSPSNKVTEKGKDVELRCDPISGHTALYWYRQSLGQGLEFLIYFQGNSAPDKSGLPSDRFSAERTGGSVSTLTIQRTQQEDSAVYLCASSSEPGQGNYGYTFGSGTRLTVV.

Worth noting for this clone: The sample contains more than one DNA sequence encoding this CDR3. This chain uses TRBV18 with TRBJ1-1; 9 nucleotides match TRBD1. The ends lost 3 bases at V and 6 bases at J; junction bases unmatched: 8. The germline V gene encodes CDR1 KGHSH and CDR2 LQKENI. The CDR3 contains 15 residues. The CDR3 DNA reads TGTGCCAGCTCACCCGGGACAGGGAGGATCGCTGAAGCTTTCTTT. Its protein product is CASSPGTGRIAEAFF.

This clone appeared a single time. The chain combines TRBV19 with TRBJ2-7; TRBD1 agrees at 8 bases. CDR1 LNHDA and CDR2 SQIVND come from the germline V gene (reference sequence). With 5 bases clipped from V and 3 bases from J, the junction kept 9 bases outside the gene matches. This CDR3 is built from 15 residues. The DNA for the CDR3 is TGTGCCAGTAGTCGATACGGACAGGGTGGCTACGAGCAGTACTTC. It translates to CASSRYGQGGYEQYF.

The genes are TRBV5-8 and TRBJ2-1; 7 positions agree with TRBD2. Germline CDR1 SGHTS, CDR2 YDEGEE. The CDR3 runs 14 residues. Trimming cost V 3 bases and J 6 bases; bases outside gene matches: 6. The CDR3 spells CASSSRTSRNEQFF. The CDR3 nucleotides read TGTGCCAGCAGCTCTAGGACTAGTCGCAATGAGCAGTTCTTC. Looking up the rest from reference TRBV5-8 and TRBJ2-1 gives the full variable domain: EAGVTQSPTHLIKTRGQQATLRCSPISGHTSVYWYQQALGLGLQFLLWYDEGEERNRGNFPPRFSGRQFPNYSSELNVNALELEDSALYLCASSSRTSRNEQFFGPGTRLTVL.

The CDR3 DNA sequence: TGTGCCAGTAGTATTCAGTATACGTTCTCTGGGGCCAACGTCCTGACTTTC. Encoded protein: CASSIQYTFSGANVLTF. This chain uses TRBV19 with TRBJ2-6, with no clear D. Deletions cut 3 bases from V and 0 bases from J, with 12 bases between. The CDR3 contains 17 residues. Looked up from germline, CDR1 is LNHDA and CDR2 is SQIVND (reference sequence).

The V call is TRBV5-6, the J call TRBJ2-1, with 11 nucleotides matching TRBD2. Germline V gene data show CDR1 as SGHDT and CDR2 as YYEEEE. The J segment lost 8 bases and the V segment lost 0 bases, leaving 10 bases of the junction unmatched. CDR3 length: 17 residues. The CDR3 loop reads CASSLGLAGGRFDEQFF. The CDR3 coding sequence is TGTGCCAGCAGCTTGGGGTTAGCGGGAGGGCGTTTCGATGAGCAGTTCTTC.

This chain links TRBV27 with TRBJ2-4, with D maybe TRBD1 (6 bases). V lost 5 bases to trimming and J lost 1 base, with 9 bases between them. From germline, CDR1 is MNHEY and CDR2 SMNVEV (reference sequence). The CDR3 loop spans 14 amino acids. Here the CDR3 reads CASSVQGAKNIQYF. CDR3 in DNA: TGTGCCAGCAGTGTCCAGGGGGCCAAAAACATTCAGTACTTC.

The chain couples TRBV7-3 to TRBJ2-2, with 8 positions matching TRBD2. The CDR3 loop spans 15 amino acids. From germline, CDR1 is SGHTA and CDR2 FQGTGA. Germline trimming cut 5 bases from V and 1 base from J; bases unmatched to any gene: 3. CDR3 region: CASSATSVNTGELFF. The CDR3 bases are TGTGCCAGCAGCGCGACTAGCGTGAACACCGGGGAGCTGTTTTTT.

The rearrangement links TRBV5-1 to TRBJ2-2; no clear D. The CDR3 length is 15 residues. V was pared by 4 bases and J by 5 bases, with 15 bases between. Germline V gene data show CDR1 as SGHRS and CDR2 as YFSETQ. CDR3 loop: CASSNRTGLTGELFF. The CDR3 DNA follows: TGCGCCAGCAGCAATCGCACTGGGCTGACCGGGGAGCTGTTTTTT.

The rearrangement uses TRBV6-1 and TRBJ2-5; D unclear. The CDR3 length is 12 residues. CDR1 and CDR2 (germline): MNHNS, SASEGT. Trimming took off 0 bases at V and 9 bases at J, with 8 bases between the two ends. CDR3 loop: CASSEAVLSQYF. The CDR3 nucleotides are TGTGCCAGCAGTGAAGCGGTTTTGTCCCAGTACTTC.

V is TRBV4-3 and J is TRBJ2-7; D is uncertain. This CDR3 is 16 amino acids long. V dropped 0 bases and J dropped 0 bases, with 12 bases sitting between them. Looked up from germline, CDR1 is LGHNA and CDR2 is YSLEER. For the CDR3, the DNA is TGCGCCAGCAGCCAAGATCCCGCGTCACTCTCCTACGAGCAGTACTTC. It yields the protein CASSQDPASLSYEQYF.

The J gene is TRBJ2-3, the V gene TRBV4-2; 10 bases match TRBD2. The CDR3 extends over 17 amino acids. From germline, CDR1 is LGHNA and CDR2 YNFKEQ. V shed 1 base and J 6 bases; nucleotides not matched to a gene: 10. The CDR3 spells CASSQVARTSGSDTQYF. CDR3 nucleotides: TGTGCCAGCAGCCAAGTAGCGAGGACTAGCGGTTCCGATACGCAGTATTTT.

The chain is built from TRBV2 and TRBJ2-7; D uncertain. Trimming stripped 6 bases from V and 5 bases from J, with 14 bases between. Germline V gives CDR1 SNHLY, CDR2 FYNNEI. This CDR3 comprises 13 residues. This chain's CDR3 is CASRGGSMDEQYF. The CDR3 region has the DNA TGTGCCAGCAGGGGCGGATCAATGGACGAGCAGTACTTC. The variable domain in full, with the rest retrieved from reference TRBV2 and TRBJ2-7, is EPEVTQTPSHQVTQMGQEVILRCVPISNHLYFYWYRQILGQKVEFLVSFYNNEISEKSEIFDDQFSVERPDGSNFTLKIRSTKLEDSAMYFCASRGGSMDEQYFGPGTRLTVT.

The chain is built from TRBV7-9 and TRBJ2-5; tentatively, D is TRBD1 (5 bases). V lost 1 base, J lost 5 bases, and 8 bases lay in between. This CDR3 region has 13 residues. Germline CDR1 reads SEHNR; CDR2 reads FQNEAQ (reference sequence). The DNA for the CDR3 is TGTGCCAGCAGCTTAGGCAGGGTGGAGACCCAGTACTTC. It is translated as CASSLGRVETQYF.

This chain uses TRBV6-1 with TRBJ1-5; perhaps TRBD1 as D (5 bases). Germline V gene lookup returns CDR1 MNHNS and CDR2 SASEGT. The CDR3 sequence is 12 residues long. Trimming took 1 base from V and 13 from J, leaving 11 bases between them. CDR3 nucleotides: TGTGCCAGCAGTGAAGTCGGGGGAGGTCAGCATTTT. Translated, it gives CASSEVGGGQHF.